The 29 T cell receptor beta chains reported below all come from one sample, sequenced in a study of shared clonotypes between healthy human individuals. Assay used: immunoSEQ multiplex PCR; TCRdb lists only in-frame clones, some missing. The sample lists hundreds of thousands of clones, around four fifths occurring once. The sample taken for sequencing was memory CD4+ T cells sorted from blood. Subset here: CD45RA-negative fraction. All receptors come from a woman in her thirties in good health.

The genes are TRBV7-9 and TRBJ2-3; D gene ambiguous. Trimming shortened V by 1 base and J by 7 bases, and 6 bases separated the two germline ends. This CDR3 has 12 amino acids. Germline loops: CDR1 SEHNR, CDR2 FQNEAQ (reference sequence). For the CDR3, the DNA is TGTGCCAGCAGCTTAGATAGATATACGCAGTATTTT. It specifies CASSLDRYTQYF.

The rearrangement uses TRBV5-6 and TRBJ2-2, with 7 positions matching TRBD2. The CDR3 is 17 amino acids. Trimming took 2 bases from V and 3 from J; bases not matched to a gene: 10. Germline CDR1 reads SGHDT; CDR2 reads YYEEEE. DNA of the CDR3: TGTGCCAGCAGCTTTACACACGGGAGGCCCGACACCGGGGAGCTGTTTTTT. Amino acid sequence: CASSFTHGRPDTGELFF.

This chain connects TRBV11-2 to TRBJ1-1, with D uncertain. Germline loops: CDR1 SGHAT, CDR2 FQNNGV. V lost 2 bases and J 1 base, leaving 5 bases between the germline ends. The CDR3 has 13 amino acids. In DNA, the CDR3 is TGTGCCAGCAGCTTAATGGAGAACACTGAAGCTTTCTTT. It yields the protein CASSLMENTEAFF.

The chain combines TRBV19 with TRBJ2-3, with D perhaps matching TRBD2 (6 bases). Trimming left V 5 bases short and J 6 bases short, with 18 bases between. CDR1 is LNHDA, CDR2 SQIVND, per germline (reference sequence). The CDR3 runs 15 residues. CDR3 loop: CASSPRGTGLDTQYF. The CDR3 DNA follows: TGTGCCAGTAGTCCCCGCGGGACCGGCCTTGATACGCAGTATTTT.

The chain links TRBV5-1 to TRBJ2-5, with 7 bases aligning to TRBD2. J gave up 4 bases and V 1 base, and 13 bases lay outside the gene matches. From germline, CDR1 is SGHRS and CDR2 YFSETQ. This CDR3 comprises 17 residues. The DNA of the CDR3 is TGCGCCAGCAGCTTGTTTGTTGCGGGAGTTCTTTCAGAGACCCAGTACTTC. This gives the protein CASSLFVAGVLSETQYF.

This sequence joins TRBV27 and TRBJ2-1, with unresolved D. Per germline, CDR1 MNHEY and CDR2 SMNVEV (reference sequence). The CDR3 has 14 amino acids. Deletions cut 2 bases from V and 5 bases from J, with 10 bases between. The CDR3 bases are TGTGCCAGCAGTTTAGAGACTCCAAACAATGAGCAGTTCTTC. It yields the protein CASSLETPNNEQFF.

J is TRBJ1-2 and V is TRBV15, with 8 bases that match TRBD1. V was pared by 0 bases and J by 2 bases, with 5 bases of the junction left unmatched. The CDR3 totals 16 residues. Germline loops: CDR1 LNHNV, CDR2 YYDKDF (reference sequence). CDR3 in amino acids: CATSRDQGAKNYGYTF. In nucleotides, the CDR3 is TGTGCCACCAGCAGAGACCAGGGGGCCAAGAACTATGGCTACACCTTC.

In its sample, this clone was seen a few times. This chain links TRBV5-8 with TRBJ2-5; 9 bases are a match to TRBD1. This CDR3 is 14 amino acids long. The J segment lost 4 bases and the V segment lost 10 bases, leaving 11 bases of the junction unmatched. Germline CDR1 SGHTS, CDR2 YDEGEE. The CDR3 nucleotides are TGTGCCTACAGTTCATCGGACAGGGGAGAGACCCAGTACTTC. As protein: CAYSSSDRGETQYF.

The J gene is TRBJ2-1, the V gene TRBV5-1; TRBD2 matches at 11 bases. This CDR3 spans 16 amino acids. From germline, CDR1 is SGHRS and CDR2 YFSETQ. V lost 4 bases to trimming and J lost 7 bases; unmatched junction nucleotides: 10. The CDR3 reads CASSPTSGARGNEQFF. CDR3 coding DNA: TGCGCCAGCAGCCCGACTAGCGGGGCCCGTGGGAATGAGCAGTTCTTC.

V usage is TRBV27 and J usage is TRBJ2-7; maybe TRBD1 (5 bases). The CDR3 length is 13 residues. Germline V gene sequence: CDR1 MNHEY, CDR2 SMNVEV (reference sequence). Here the CDR3 DNA reads TGTGCAAAAAGAGCAGGGAAGAGGTACGAGCAGTACTTC. Residues: CAKRAGKRYEQYF.

In regard to this clone: Different DNA sequences within this sample yield the same CDR3. This chain uses TRBV25-1 with TRBJ2-6; D possibly uses TRBD1 or TRBD2 (5 bases each). This CDR3 contains 14 residues. Trimming took 4 bases from V and 2 from J, leaving 6 bases between them. Germline V gives CDR1 MGHDK, CDR2 SYGVNS. In nucleotides, the CDR3 is TGTGCCAGCAGTGGAGGGGCTGGGGCCAACGTCCTGACTTTC. Translation gives CASSGGAGANVLTF.

Comment on this clone: A much larger clone differs from this one at a single base, so this may be a read error. The chain uses TRBV27 and TRBJ2-6; D possibly matches TRBD1 or TRBD2 (5 bases each). Germline loops: CDR1 MNHEY, CDR2 SMNVEV (reference sequence). V gave up 5 bases and J gave up 0 bases, with 5 bases separating them. The CDR3 is 14 residues long. The DNA of the CDR3 is TGTGCCAGCAGTGGGGGCTCTGGGGCCAACGTCCTGACTTTC. Amino acids: CASSGGSGANVLTF.

The chain joins TRBV7-9 to TRBJ2-1; 9 bases agree with TRBD2. This CDR3 is 17 amino acids long. J was trimmed by 8 bases and V by 3 bases; bases with no gene match: 14. CDR1 SEHNR and CDR2 FQNEAQ come from the germline V gene (reference sequence). The CDR3 spells CASSLKGGGRASHEQFF. The CDR3 bases are TGTGCCAGCAGCTTGAAGGGCGGCGGGAGGGCCAGCCATGAGCAGTTCTTC.

The chain carries TRBV7-2 and TRBJ1-5, with unresolved D. Germline V gene data show CDR1 as SGHTA and CDR2 as FQGNSA. Trimming stripped 2 bases from V and 6 bases from J, with 8 bases between. There are 13 residues in the CDR3. CDR3 sequence reads: CASSLFSSQPQHF. The CDR3 DNA reads as TGTGCCAGCAGCTTATTTTCGAGTCAGCCCCAGCATTTT. Full variable domain (missing parts from reference TRBV7-2 and TRBJ1-5): GAGVSQSPSNKVTEKGKDVELRCDPISGHTALYWYRQSLGQGLEFLIYFQGNSAPDKSGLPSDRFSAERTGGSVSTLTIQRTQQEDSAVYLCASSLFSSQPQHFGDGTRLSIL.

The chain carries TRBV21-1 and TRBJ2-2; TRBD1 is the table's D call and was not checked against the DNA. TRBV21-1 is reported as a pseudogene. This CDR3 is built from 18 residues. CDR3 in DNA: TGTGCCACCCTGGGGGACAGGGGCTCAGGAGGCGACACCGGGGAGCTGTTTTTT. Its translation: CATLGDRGSGGDTGELFF.

A word on this clone: Other DNA sequences in this specimen translate into the identical CDR3. This chain joins TRBV5-8 and TRBJ2-7; 9 bases are shared with TRBD1. The CDR3 totals 13 residues. Germline V CDR1 and CDR2: SGHTS, YDEGEE. Trimming took 1 base from V and 6 from J; bases not matched to a gene: 2. CDR3 DNA: TGTGCCAGCAGCTTGAGACAGGGGGGCGAGCAGTACTTC. Translation gives CASSLRQGGEQYF.

This clone has a handful of counts. This chain links TRBV2 with TRBJ2-7, with a possible D match to TRBD1 (6 bases). The germline gives CDR1 SNHLY, CDR2 FYNNEI. V was shortened by 5 bases and J by 5 bases, with 10 bases between the two germline ends. The CDR3 is made up of 12 amino acids. CDR3: CASSRQANEQYF. The DNA for the CDR3 is TGTGCCAGCAGTCGACAGGCAAACGAGCAGTACTTC.

This chain links TRBV21-1 with TRBJ2-2; TRBD2 is taken as the D call from the table, unchecked against the DNA. TRBV21-1 is a known pseudogene. This CDR3 region has 14 residues. CDR3 residues: CASSKECPSRELFF. The CDR3 coding sequence is TGTGCCAGCAGCAAAGAGTGCCCGAGCCGGGAGCTGTTTTTT.

The V call is TRBV11-2, the J call TRBJ1-2; 9 bases agree with TRBD1. The CDR3 consists of 15 residues. Germline CDR1 and CDR2: SGHAT and FQNNGV. After removal of 5 bases from V and 0 bases from J, the junction contained 4 bases not matched to a gene. The CDR3 protein is CASSGGQGANYGYTF. The CDR3 nucleotides are TGTGCCAGCAGCGGGGGACAGGGTGCTAACTATGGCTACACCTTC.

This chain connects TRBV11-2 to TRBJ2-1; D remains unclear. The germline V gene has CDR1 SGHAT and CDR2 FQNNGV. This CDR3 is 16 amino acids long. Trimming removed 0 bases from V and 4 bases from J, with 13 bases in between. CDR3 region: CASSLDWSGMYNEQFF. CDR3 DNA: TGTGCCAGCAGCTTAGATTGGTCAGGAATGTACAATGAGCAGTTCTTC.

The V gene is TRBV6-1, the J gene TRBJ1-2; D is unresolved. Germline V gene lookup returns CDR1 MNHNS and CDR2 SASEGT. V shed 5 bases and J shed 4 bases, with 17 bases lying between them. This CDR3 region has 15 residues. The CDR3 loop reads CASSPRPPESYGYTF. The DNA for the CDR3 is TGTGCCAGCAGTCCTAGACCCCCGGAGAGCTATGGCTACACCTTC.

The table lists this clone with a few counts. V is TRBV11-3 and J is TRBJ2-1; 7 nucleotides align to TRBD1. The germline gives CDR1 SGHNT, CDR2 YENEEA. V was clipped by 5 bases and J by 9 bases; unmatched bases: 10. The CDR3 is 14 residues long. The CDR3 is CASSPGTALGEQFF. The CDR3 DNA sequence: TGTGCCAGCAGCCCTGGGACAGCCTTGGGTGAGCAGTTCTTC.

V and J are TRBV4-1 and TRBJ2-7, with a weak D call TRBD2 (6 bases). The germline gives CDR1 MGHRA, CDR2 YSYEKL. The ends were cut back, 3 bases at V and 0 bases at J, with 21 bases in the middle. CDR3 length: 18 amino acids. Here the CDR3 DNA reads TGCGCCAGCAGCCAGCCCGCTAGGAGGAGCGGGCACTCCTACGAGCAGTACTTC. Translated: CASSQPARRSGHSYEQYF.

This clone came up many times. The chain couples TRBV19 to TRBJ1-5; the D is unclear. CDR1 and CDR2 (germline): LNHDA, SQIVND (reference sequence). V was pared by 6 bases and J by 2 bases, with 8 bases between. The CDR3 has 13 residues. The CDR3 DNA follows: TGTGCCAGTAGGGAGGATGGCAATCAGCCCCAGCATTTT. It translates to CASREDGNQPQHF.

The V gene is TRBV7-9, the J gene TRBJ2-3; 11 positions agree with TRBD2. Germline values: CDR1 SEHNR, CDR2 FQNEAQ (reference sequence). V lost 4 bases to trimming and J lost 5 bases; unmatched junction nucleotides: 5. This CDR3 comprises 15 residues. The CDR3: CASSSPLAGGDTQYF. The CDR3 DNA follows: TGTGCCAGCAGCTCTCCCCTAGCGGGAGGAGATACGCAGTATTTT. Full variable domain (remainder filled in from reference TRBV7-9 and TRBJ2-3): DTGVSQNPRHKITKRGQNVTFRCDPISEHNRLYWYRQTLGQGPEFLTYFQNEAQLEKSRLLSDRFSAERPKGSFSTLEIQRTEQGDSAMYLCASSSPLAGGDTQYFGPGTRLTVL.

This clone occurred a few times. V and J are TRBV11-2 and TRBJ1-2; 11 bases map to TRBD1. Looked up from germline, CDR1 is SGHAT and CDR2 is FQNNGV. With V trimmed by 4 bases and J by 7 bases, 8 bases remained unmatched. This CDR3 spans 15 amino acids. In DNA form, the CDR3 reads TGTGCCAGCAGCTGGGGACAGGGGGTTCGGGGTGGCTACACCTTC. Translated: CASSWGQGVRGGYTF. The entire variable domain, with the rest obtained from reference TRBV11-2 and TRBJ1-2, is as follows: EAGVAQSPRYKIIEKRQSVAFWCNPISGHATLYWYQQILGQGPKLLIQFQNNGVVDDSQLPKDRFSAERLKGVDSTLKIQPAKLEDSAVYLCASSWGQGVRGGYTFGSGTRLTVV.

In regard to this clone: Other nucleotide sequences in the sample specify the same CDR3. The chain couples TRBV9 to TRBJ1-3; D not certain. V was shortened by 0 bases and J by 0 bases, with 7 bases between the two germline ends. The germline V gene encodes CDR1 SGDLS and CDR2 YYNGEE. This CDR3 comprises 15 residues. CDR3 nucleotide sequence: TGTGCCAGCAGCGTAGGCGGAAACTCTGGAAACACCATATATTTT. It encodes CASSVGGNSGNTIYF.

On this clone: At the DNA level, this CDR3 is encoded by other sequences in the same sample as well. This chain uses TRBV7-8 with TRBJ2-1, with 7 bases fitting TRBD1. V trimming: 4 bases; J trimming: 3 bases; junction bases outside the gene matches: 3. The germline V gene encodes CDR1 SGHVS and CDR2 FQNEAQ. The CDR3 is 14 amino acids. CDR3 sequence: CASSSRDSYNEQFF. CDR3 DNA sequence: TGTGCCAGCAGCTCTCGGGACAGCTACAATGAGCAGTTCTTC.

The V gene is TRBV2, the J gene TRBJ1-2; TRBD1 matches at 7 bases. Looked up from germline, CDR1 is SNHLY and CDR2 is FYNNEI. The length of the CDR3 is 13 residues. V shed 4 bases and J 6 bases; nucleotides not matched to a gene: 5. CDR3 bases: TGTGCCAGCAGTGGGACAGGTAAAGATGGCTACACCTTC. It translates to CASSGTGKDGYTF.